The entry that follows covers one T cell receptor (beta chain) sequence. Antigen specificity is unknown. The data originate from a study of T cell responses to AZD1222 COVID-19 vaccine. Findings and limits, study-wide: Females made up more of the donors, who were largely white British, and clonal diversity may have come out too low.

Only in-frame clones appear in the TCRdb table, and some are missing; sequencing was by immunoSEQ multiplex PCR. Here the sample spans approximately 77,000 clones, under 95% being singletons. V lost 3 bases, J lost 4 bases, and 12 bases lay in between. CDR1 KGHSH and CDR2 LQKENI come from the germline V gene. The CDR3 runs to 14 residues. The sequencing here drew on peripheral blood, taken 28 days after the second AZD1222 dose. The rearrangement uses TRBV18 and TRBJ1-2; possibly TRBD1 for D (5 bases). This TCR came from an adult who received the AZD1222 COVID-19 vaccine. The CDR3 DNA reads as TGTGCCAGCTCACCCCCGCAGGGTACCTATGGCTACACCTTC. It translates to CASSPPQGTYGYTF.